A selection of T cell receptor beta chains follows, all from one sample in a study of T cell repertoires in cytomegalovirus infection. Using its own MiXCR run on the reads, TCRdb lists one record per CDR3 protein. This table holds fewer than 550,000 distinct CDR3 sequences, approximately 15% found once. Sequencing was carried out using CD8+ T cells from PBMCs. All receptors come from a human donor in good health (CMV status not recorded). Some clones in this sample may be carry-over from other donors' samples. The CDR3 runs from the conserved cysteine through the conserved F or W. D genes are given only for firm matches. Expanded clones get a size class; other rows say once, few or many, or leave the size out.

TRBJ1-4 TRBV19 NA few TGTGCCAGTAGTAGGTTACAGGAGATTAATGAAAAACTGTTTTTT CASSRLQEINEKLFF
TRBJ2-7 TRBV27 NA NA TGTGCCAGCAGTAGACCGGGGATCCCCTACGAGCAGTACTTC CASSRPGIPYEQYF
TRBJ2-7 TRBV5-1 NA NA TGCGCCAGCAGCTTGGGCAAAATCCGCGAGCAGTACTTC CASSLGKIREQYF
TRBJ2-7 TRBV7-6 TRBD1 many TGTGCCAGCAGCTTAGGTGGACAGGGGCTATCCTACGAGCAGTACTTC CASSLGGQGLSYEQYF
TRBJ1-2 TRBV6-1 NA few TGTGCCAGCAGTGAACGGACAGACAGCCTATCATATGGCTACACCTTC CASSERTDSLSYGYTF
TRBJ1-6 TRBV7-3 TRBD1 many TGTGCCAGCAGCGAGGGACAGCACACATCACCCCTCCACTTT CASSEGQHTSPLHF
TRBJ2-1 TRBV11-3 TRBD2 many TGTGCCAGCAGCTTAAGAATAGCGGGGTACAATGAGCAGTTCTTC CASSLRIAGYNEQFF
TRBJ2-3 TRBV27 NA few TGTGCCAGCAGTTTATTAGCGTGGAAACCTAGCACAGATACGCAGTATTTT CASSLLAWKPSTDTQYF
TRBJ2-2 TRBV4-1 NA few TGCGCCAGCAGCCAAGTAGCGGTTAACACCGGGGAGCTGTTTTTT CASSQVAVNTGELFF
TRBJ1-1 TRBV6-5 TRBD1 NA TGTGCCAGCAGCCACCCCCGGGACAGGGGTGTATCTGAAGCTTTCTTT CASSHPRDRGVSEAFF